This T cell receptor (beta chain) appears in the sequencing data of a study of blood T cell repertoires in COVID-19. Study-level background: Material from acute and convalescent COVID-19 was sourced from the United States, Italy and Spain.

Authors' processing steps: Scientists estimated how many nucleated cells there were by amplifying reference gene primers. The table came from immunoSEQ multiplex PCR; TCRdb's copy has only in-frame clones and leaves some out. That table furnishes V, J and clone size, whereas the DNA furnished D and trimming. The sample consists of about 120,000 clones, about 90% of them appearing once. Germline V gene lookup returns CDR1 SNHLY and CDR2 FYNNEI. V lost 4 bases and J lost 5; bases outside the gene matches: 4. There are 13 residues in the CDR3. The chain carries TRBV2 and TRBJ2-5, with 7 positions matching TRBD1. This clonotype originated in an older woman with COVID-19, enrolled during active disease. The sequencing input was peripheral blood. The DNA for the CDR3 is TGTGCCAGCAGTGGAAGGGGGCGGGAGACCCAGTACTTC. Translating it yields CASSGRGRETQYF.